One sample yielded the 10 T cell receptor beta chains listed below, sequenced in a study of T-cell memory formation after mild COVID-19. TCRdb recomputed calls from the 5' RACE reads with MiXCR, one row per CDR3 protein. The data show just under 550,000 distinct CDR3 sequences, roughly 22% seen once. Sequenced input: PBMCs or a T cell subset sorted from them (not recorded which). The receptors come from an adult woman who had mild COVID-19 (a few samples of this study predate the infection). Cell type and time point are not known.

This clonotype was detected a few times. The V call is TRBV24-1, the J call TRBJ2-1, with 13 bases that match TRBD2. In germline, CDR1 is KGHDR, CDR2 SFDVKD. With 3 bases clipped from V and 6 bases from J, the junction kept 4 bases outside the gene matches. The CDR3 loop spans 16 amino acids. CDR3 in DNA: TGTGCCACCAGTGATGCCGGGACTAGCGGGATCAATGAGCAGTTCTTC. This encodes CATSDAGTSGINEQFF.

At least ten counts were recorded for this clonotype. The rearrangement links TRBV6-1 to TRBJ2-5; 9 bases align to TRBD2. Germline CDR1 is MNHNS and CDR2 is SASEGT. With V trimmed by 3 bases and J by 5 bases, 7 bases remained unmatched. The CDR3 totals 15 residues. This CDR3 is CASSDHSGGGETQYF. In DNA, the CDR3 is TGTGCCAGCAGTGACCATAGCGGGGGTGGGGAGACCCAGTACTTC.

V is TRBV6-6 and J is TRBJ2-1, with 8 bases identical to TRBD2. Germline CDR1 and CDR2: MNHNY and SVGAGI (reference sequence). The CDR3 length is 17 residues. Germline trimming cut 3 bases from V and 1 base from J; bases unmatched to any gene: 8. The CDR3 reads CASSYRTSRSSYNEQFF. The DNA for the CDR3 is TGTGCCAGCAGTTATAGGACTAGCAGGTCGTCCTACAATGAGCAGTTCTTC.

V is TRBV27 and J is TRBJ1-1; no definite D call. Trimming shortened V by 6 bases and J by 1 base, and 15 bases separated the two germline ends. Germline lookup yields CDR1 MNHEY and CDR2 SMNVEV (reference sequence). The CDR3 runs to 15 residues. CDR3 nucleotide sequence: TGTGCCAGCAGGCCATCCCTGGGAGCGAACACTGAAGCTTTCTTT. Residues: CASRPSLGANTEAFF.

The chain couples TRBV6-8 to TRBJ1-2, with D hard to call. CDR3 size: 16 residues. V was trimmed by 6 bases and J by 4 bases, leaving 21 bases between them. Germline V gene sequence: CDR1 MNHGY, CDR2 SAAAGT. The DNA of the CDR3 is TGTGCCAGCAGCCATCCTCATACAACCGAGTTCTATGGCTACACCTTC. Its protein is CASSHPHTTEFYGYTF.

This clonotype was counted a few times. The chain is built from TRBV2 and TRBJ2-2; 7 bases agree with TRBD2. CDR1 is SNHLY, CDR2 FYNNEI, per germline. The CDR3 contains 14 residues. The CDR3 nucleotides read TGTGCAGCGTCTAGCGGTCTGAACACCGGGGAGCTGTTTTTT. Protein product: CAASSGLNTGELFF.

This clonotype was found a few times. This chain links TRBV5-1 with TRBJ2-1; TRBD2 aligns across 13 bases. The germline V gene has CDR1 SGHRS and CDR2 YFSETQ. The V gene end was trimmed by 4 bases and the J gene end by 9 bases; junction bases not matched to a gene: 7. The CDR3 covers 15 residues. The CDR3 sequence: CASSKTSGGYSEQFF. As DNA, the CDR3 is TGCGCCAGCAGCAAGACTAGCGGGGGGTATAGTGAGCAGTTCTTC.

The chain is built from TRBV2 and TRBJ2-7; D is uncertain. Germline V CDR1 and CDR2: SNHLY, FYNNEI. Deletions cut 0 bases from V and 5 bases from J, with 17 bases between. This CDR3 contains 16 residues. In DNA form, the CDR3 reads TGTGCCAGCAGTGAAGCGGGATTAAGGGTTTCGCACGAGCAGTACTTC. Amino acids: CASSEAGLRVSHEQYF.

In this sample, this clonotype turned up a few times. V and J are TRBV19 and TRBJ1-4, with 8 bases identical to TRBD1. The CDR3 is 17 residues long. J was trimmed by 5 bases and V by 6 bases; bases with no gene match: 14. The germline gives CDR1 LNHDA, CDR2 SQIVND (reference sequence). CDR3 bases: TGTGCCAGTAGCCCCTCGAAGCGGACAGGGCGAAATGAAAAACTGTTTTTT. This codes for CASSPSKRTGRNEKLFF.

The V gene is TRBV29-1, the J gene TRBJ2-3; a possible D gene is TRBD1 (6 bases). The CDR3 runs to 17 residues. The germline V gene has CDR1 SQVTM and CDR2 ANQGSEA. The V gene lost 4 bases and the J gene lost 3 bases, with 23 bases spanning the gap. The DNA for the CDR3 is TGCAGCGTTGGGGGGCAGGTGCTGCGACGGGGTACAGATACGCAGTATTTT. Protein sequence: CSVGGQVLRRGTDTQYF.